The clone carrying this T cell receptor (beta chain) was detected a few times. Its target is unknown. These data are taken from a study of blood T cells in healthy people across ages. General study findings and limits: Researchers report that TCR beta diversity correlated strongly with naive T cell percentage.

The use of a sample-barcoded 5' primer and a J-beta primer mix characterized a second PCR of about 7 to 12 cycles. In TCRdb, the 5' RACE reads were re-called with MiXCR into one record per CDR3 protein. The sample yields more than 1,400,000 distinct CDR3 sequences, 35% to 45% seen once. At least 7 million PBMCs were isolated per sample. Sequencing was done on a sample of blood. This sequence was found in a woman aged 18-29 years in good health.

This chain's CDR3 is CSATQGISGDTQYF. The CDR3 nucleotides read TGCAGCGCCACGCAAGGTATCAGCGGGGATACGCAGTATTTT. This sequence joins TRBV29-1 and TRBJ2-3, with D perhaps TRBD2 (6 bases). Looked up from germline, CDR1 is SQVTM and CDR2 is ANQGSEA. V gave up 7 bases and J gave up 6 bases, with 20 bases separating them. The CDR3 is 14 amino acids.